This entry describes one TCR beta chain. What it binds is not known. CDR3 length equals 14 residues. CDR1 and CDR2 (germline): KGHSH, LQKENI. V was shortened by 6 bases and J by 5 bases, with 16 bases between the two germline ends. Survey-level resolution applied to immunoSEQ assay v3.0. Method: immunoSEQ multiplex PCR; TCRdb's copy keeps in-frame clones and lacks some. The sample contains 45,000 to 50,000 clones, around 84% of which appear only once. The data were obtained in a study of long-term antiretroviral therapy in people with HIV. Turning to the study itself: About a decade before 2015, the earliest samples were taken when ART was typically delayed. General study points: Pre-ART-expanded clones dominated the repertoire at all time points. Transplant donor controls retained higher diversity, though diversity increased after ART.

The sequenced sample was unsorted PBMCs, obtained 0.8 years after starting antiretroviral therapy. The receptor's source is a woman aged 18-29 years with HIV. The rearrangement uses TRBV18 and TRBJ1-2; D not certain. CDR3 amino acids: CASSPADVLYGYTF. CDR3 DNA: TGTGCCAGCTCCCCGGCCGACGTCCTATATGGCTACACCTTC.